These 8 T cell receptor beta chains were sequenced from one sample in a study of blood T cells in healthy people across ages. Primed by a sample-barcoded 5' primer and a J-beta primer mix, a second PCR proceeded for about 7 to 11 cycles. In TCRdb, the 5' RACE reads were re-called with MiXCR into one record per CDR3 protein. The table lists over 550,000 distinct CDR3 sequences, approximately 30% of them singletons. Material for sequencing was blood. Receptor source: a woman of 80 years or more in good health.

This clonotype was picked up many times. The chain is built from TRBV5-1 and TRBJ2-1; 10 bases match TRBD2. V shed 2 bases, J shed 6 bases, and the junction held 2 bases outside the gene matches. This CDR3 is built from 14 residues. Germline CDR1 is SGHRS and CDR2 is YFSETQ. The CDR3 bases are TGCGCCAGCAGCTTTAGCGGGGGGACCAATGAGCAGTTCTTC. This encodes CASSFSGGTNEQFF.

The chain has TRBV6-6 and TRBJ1-1; D is perhaps TRBD1 (5 bases). CDR3 size: 12 residues. The germline V gene encodes CDR1 MNHNY and CDR2 SVGAGI (reference sequence). The V and J ends lost 8 bases and 3 bases respectively, with 10 bases between them. CDR3 nucleotide sequence: TGTGCCAGCCTATGGGGCGACACTGAAGCTTTCTTT. Translated, it gives CASLWGDTEAFF.

The chain combines TRBV7-2 with TRBJ1-4, with D perhaps TRBD1 (5 bases). Trimming shortened V by 6 bases and J by 14 bases, and 19 bases separated the two germline ends. The CDR3 is 13 residues long. CDR1 SGHTA and CDR2 FQGNSA come from the germline V gene. CDR3 coding DNA: TGTGCCAGCAGTTTGGGGACCTTCTTGGGTCTGTTTTTT. It is translated as CASSLGTFLGLFF.

This rearrangement joins TRBV30 to TRBJ1-3, with D hard to call. This CDR3 region has 12 residues. The germline gives CDR1 GTSNPN, CDR2 SVGIG (reference sequence). Trimming took 1 base from V and 1 from J, leaving 2 bases between them. CDR3 in DNA: TGTGCCTGGAGTGGTTCTGGAAACACCATATATTTT. This gives the protein CAWSGSGNTIYF.

This clonotype was counted at least ten times. The chain has TRBV7-9 and TRBJ2-5; possible D gene TRBD2, 5 bases. Trimming removed 6 bases from V and 5 bases from J, with 10 bases in between. The germline CDR1 and CDR2 sequences are SEHNR and FQNEAQ (reference sequence). The CDR3 loop spans 12 amino acids. The CDR3 coding sequence is TGTGCCAGCAGAGGACTGACGGAGACCCAGTACTTC. This encodes CASRGLTETQYF.

The chain has TRBV6-1 and TRBJ1-6; tentatively, D is TRBD1 (5 bases). Trimming left V 5 bases short and J 5 bases short, with 13 bases between. The CDR3 runs 15 residues. Germline CDR1 MNHNS, CDR2 SASEGT. In DNA form, the CDR3 reads TGTGCCAGCAGTTCTCTCGGGGCAAATAATTCACCCCTCCACTTT. This codes for CASSSLGANNSPLHF.

The table lists this clonotype with a count of one. The chain carries TRBV29-1 and TRBJ2-3; 9 bases are shared with TRBD2. This CDR3 has 16 residues. Per the germline V gene, CDR1 is SQVTM and CDR2 is ANQGSEA. With 7 bases clipped from V and 0 bases from J, the junction kept 11 bases outside the gene matches. CDR3 sequence reads: CSARKLAGTSTDTQYF. The CDR3, as DNA: TGCAGCGCCAGGAAGCTAGCGGGGACTAGCACAGATACGCAGTATTTT.

This clonotype showed up just a few times. V gene TRBV6-5 combines with J gene TRBJ2-7; D may be TRBD1 or TRBD2 (5 bases each). V was clipped by 5 bases and J by 1 base, with 9 bases between them. CDR1 and CDR2 (germline): MNHEY, SVGAGI. The CDR3 has 13 amino acids. CDR3 sequence: CASSRGPSYEQYF. The CDR3 DNA reads as TGTGCCAGCAGTCGGGGACCGTCCTACGAGCAGTACTTC.